A selection of T cell receptor beta chains follows, all from one sample in a study of metastatic and nonmetastatic thyroid tumors. TCRdb re-analyzed the PCR reads through MiXCR. The sample holds 30,000 or so clones, about a quarter seen once. The sequencing input was blood. These receptors originate from a female donor with papillary thyroid cancer or a benign thyroid nodule (not recorded which). Some clones in this sample may be carry-over from other donors' samples. Both conserved end residues are part of each CDR3. The order of the fields is clone size, V gene, J gene, D gene, CDR3 DNA, CDR3 protein. The D gene is left open where the match is weak. Clone size is not always given. Where it is, it says once, few, many or a class for expanded clones.

few	TRBV19	TRBJ1-2	NA	TGTGCCAGTAGTTTGTTCTGGTCTCCCGGCTACACCTTC	CASSLFWSPGYTF
many	TRBV19	TRBJ1-4	NA	TGTGCCAGTAGTAACCAAAGGAGTGAAAAACTGTTTTTT	CASSNQRSEKLFF
NA	TRBV9	TRBJ2-1	NA	TGTGCCAGCAGCGCAGACCCCGAGGAGGGGGGTATTAAGCAGTTCTTC	CASSADPEEGGIKQFF
many	TRBV29-1	TRBJ2-3	NA	TGCAGCGTTGTCCCGGGGGCAGTGGGGGATACGCAGTATTTT	CSVVPGAVGDTQYF
NA	TRBV30	TRBJ1-2	NA	TGTGCCTGGGAGGCAGGGTTAGGCTATGGCTACACCTTC	CAWEAGLGYGYTF
NA	TRBV15	TRBJ2-1	NA	TGTGCCACCAGCAGAAAGCGGTATATCGCAAATGAGCAGTTCTTC	CATSRKRYIANEQFF
NA	TRBV11-2	TRBJ2-2	TRBD2	TGTGCCAGCAGACCCTTGGGTAGCGGGAGGGGTAGCGGGGAGCTGTTTTTT	CASRPLGSGRGSGELFF
many	TRBV5-6	TRBJ2-7	NA	TGTGCCAGCAACATCGGTGGGGCGGACGAGCAGTACTTC	CASNIGGADEQYF
medium-sized	TRBV6-5	TRBJ1-3	TRBD1	TGTGCCAGCAGTTACGACAGGGCGTCAGGAAACACCATATATTTT	CASSYDRASGNTIYF
NA	TRBV12-3/TRBV12-4	TRBJ2-2	NA	TGTGCCAGCAGTTGTGTTGGCCTTAGCCCCGGGCAGCTGTTTTTT	CASSCVGLSPGQLFF
many	TRBV6-2/TRBV6-3	TRBJ2-1	NA	TGTGCCAGCAGCTCGGGACTTTTAGAGCAGTTCTTC	CASSSGLLEQFF
many	TRBV15	TRBJ2-1	TRBD2	TGTGCCACCAGCAGAGATTGGGGACTAGCGGGAATCAATGAGCAGTTCTTC	CATSRDWGLAGINEQFF
many	TRBV19	TRBJ2-3	NA	TGTGCCAGTAGTAAGGCACGCCCTAGCACAGATACGCAGTATTTT	CASSKARPSTDTQYF
many	TRBV20-1	TRBJ1-1	NA	TGCAGTGCCACGACAGTCATGAACACTGAAGCTTTCTTT	CSATTVMNTEAFF
few	TRBV6-4	TRBJ2-1	NA	TGTGCCAGCAGTGATAGGACATGGTGCAATGAGCAGTTCTTC	CASSDRTWCNEQFF
few	TRBV28	TRBJ2-7	NA	TGTGCAAGAGGCGAGCAGTACTTC	CARGEQYF
once	TRBV7-2	TRBJ2-7	NA	TGTGCCAGCAGCTTAGCAACCAGGGGACCCCTCTCCTACGAGCAGTACTTC	CASSLATRGPLSYEQYF
medium-sized	TRBV6-1	TRBJ1-2	NA	TGTGCCAGCAGACCTAGTCAGAACTATGGCTACACCTTC	CASRPSQNYGYTF
NA	TRBV7-3	TRBJ1-1	NA	TGTGCCAGCAGCCCGAATAGGGACACTGAAGCTTTCTTT	CASSPNRDTEAFF
many	TRBV7-2	TRBJ2-2	NA	TGTGCCAGCACCCAAACAGGGCGGGGCACCGGGGAGCTGTTTTTT	CASTQTGRGTGELFF
few	TRBV15	TRBJ2-7	NA	TGTTCCACCAGCAGAGTTGGGGGTTCCTACGATCAGTACTTC	CSTSRVGGSYDQYF
many	TRBV5-1	TRBJ2-7	TRBD1	TGCGCCAGCAGCTCCGGGACAGGGGGCTTGTACGAGCAGTACTTC	CASSSGTGGLYEQYF
few	TRBV19	TRBJ2-5	TRBD2	TGTTCCAGTAGTATAGAGGGCAGGGTAGCGGGAGCGGAGACCCAGTACTTC	CSSSIEGRVAGAETQYF
few	TRBV7-2	TRBJ2-1	NA	TGTGTCAGCAGCTTAGGACTGGGAGGTGAGCAGTTCTTC	CVSSLGLGGEQFF
many	TRBV19	TRBJ2-1	TRBD1	TGTGCCAGTAGCCCAACCCAGGACAGGGTCATCAATGAGCAGTTCTTC	CASSPTQDRVINEQFF
NA	TRBV19	TRBJ2-5	TRBD1	TGTGCCAGTAGTATTTTGACAGGGGAAGAGAAGCAGTACTTC	CASSILTGEEKQYF
many	TRBV27	TRBJ2-1	TRBD2	TGTGCCAGCAGTATTAGCGGGCAGAGGTACAATGAGCAGTTCTTC	CASSISGQRYNEQFF
medium-sized	TRBV6-1	TRBJ2-7	TRBD1	TGTGCCAGCAGGGGGGACAGGGGTTCCTACGAGCAGTACTTC	CASRGDRGSYEQYF
medium-sized	TRBV2	TRBJ2-7	TRBD2	TGTGCCAGCAGTGGACCCGGGACTAACCCTCCCGAGCAGTACTTC	CASSGPGTNPPEQYF
many	TRBV12-3/TRBV12-4	TRBJ2-2	NA	TGTGCCAGCAGTTTATTCGGGGGACACACCGGGGAGCTGTTTTTT	CASSLFGGHTGELFF
many	TRBV11-2	TRBJ1-5	NA	TGTGCCAGCAGCTTAGGAGGGGGTGGAAATCAGCCCCAGCATTTT	CASSLGGGGNQPQHF
NA	TRBV6-1	TRBJ2-7	TRBD2	TGTGCCAGCTCAGATAGCGGGAGGGCCGAGCAGTACTTC	CASSDSGRAEQYF
medium-sized	TRBV6-1	TRBJ2-7	NA	TGTGCCAGCAGGGAAGGTCCCGGGAGTTATTACGAGCAGTACTTC	CASREGPGSYYEQYF
many	TRBV27	TRBJ1-2	TRBD1	TGTGCCAGCAGCTTAGACAGGGCCTATGGCTACACCTTC	CASSLDRAYGYTF
few	TRBV20-1	TRBJ1-2	NA	TGCAGTGCTAGAGATCGCGGCGGCAGTGGCTATGGGTACACCTTC	CSARDRGGSGYGYTF